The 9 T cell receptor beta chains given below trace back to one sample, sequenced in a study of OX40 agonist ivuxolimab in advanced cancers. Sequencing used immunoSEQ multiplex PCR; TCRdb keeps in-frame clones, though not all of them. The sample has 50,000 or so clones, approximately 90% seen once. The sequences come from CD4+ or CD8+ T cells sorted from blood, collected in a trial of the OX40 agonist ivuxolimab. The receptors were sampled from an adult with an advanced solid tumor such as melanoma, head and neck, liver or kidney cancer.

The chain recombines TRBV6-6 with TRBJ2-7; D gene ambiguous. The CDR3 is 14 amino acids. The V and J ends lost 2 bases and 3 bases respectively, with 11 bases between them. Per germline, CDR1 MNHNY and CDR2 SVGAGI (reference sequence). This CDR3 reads CASSYPDQYYEQYF. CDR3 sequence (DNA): TGTGCCAGCAGTTACCCGGACCAGTACTACGAGCAGTACTTC.

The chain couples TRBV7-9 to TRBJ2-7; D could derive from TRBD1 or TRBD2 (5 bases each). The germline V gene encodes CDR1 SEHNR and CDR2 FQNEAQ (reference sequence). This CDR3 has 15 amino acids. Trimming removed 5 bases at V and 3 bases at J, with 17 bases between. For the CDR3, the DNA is TGTGCCAGCAGCGGGGGACCCGGTGGATTCTACGAGCAGTACTTC. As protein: CASSGGPGGFYEQYF.

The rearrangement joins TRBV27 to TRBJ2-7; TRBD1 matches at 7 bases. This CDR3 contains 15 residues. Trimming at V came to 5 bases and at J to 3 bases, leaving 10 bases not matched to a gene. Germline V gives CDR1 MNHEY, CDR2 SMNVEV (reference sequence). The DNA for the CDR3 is TGTGCCAGCAGTATACTTGGGACAGATATCTACGAGCAGTACTTC. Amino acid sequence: CASSILGTDIYEQYF.

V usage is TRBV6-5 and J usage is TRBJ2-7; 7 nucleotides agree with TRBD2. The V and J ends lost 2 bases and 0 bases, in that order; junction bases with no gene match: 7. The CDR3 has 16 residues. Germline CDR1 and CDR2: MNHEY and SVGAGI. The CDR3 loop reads CASSYSGGSFSYEQYF. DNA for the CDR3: TGTGCCAGCAGTTACAGTGGCGGGAGCTTCTCCTACGAGCAGTACTTC.

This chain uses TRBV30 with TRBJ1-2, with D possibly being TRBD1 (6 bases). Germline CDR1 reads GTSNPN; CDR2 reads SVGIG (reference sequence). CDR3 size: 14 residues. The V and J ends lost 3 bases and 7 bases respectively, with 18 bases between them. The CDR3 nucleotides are TGTGCCTGGAGCACCTTCCAGGGGTACCGTGGCTACACCTTC. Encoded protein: CAWSTFQGYRGYTF.

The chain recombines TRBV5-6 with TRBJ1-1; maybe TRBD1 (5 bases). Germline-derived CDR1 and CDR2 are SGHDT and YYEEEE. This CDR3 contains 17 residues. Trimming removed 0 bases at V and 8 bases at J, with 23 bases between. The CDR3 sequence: CASSLAGTGWDFSEAFF. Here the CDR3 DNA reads TGTGCCAGCAGCTTGGCGGGGACCGGGTGGGATTTTAGCGAAGCTTTCTTT.

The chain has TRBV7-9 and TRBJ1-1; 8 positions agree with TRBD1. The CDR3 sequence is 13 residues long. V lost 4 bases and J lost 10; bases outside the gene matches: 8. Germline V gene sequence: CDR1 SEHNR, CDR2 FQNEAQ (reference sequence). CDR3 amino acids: CASSSQGAQRAFF. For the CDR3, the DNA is TGTGCCAGCAGCTCCCAGGGGGCGCAGAGAGCTTTCTTT.

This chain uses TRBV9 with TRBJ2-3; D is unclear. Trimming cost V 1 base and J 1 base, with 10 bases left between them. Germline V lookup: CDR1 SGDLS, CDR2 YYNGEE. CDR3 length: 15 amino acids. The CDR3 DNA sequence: TGTGCCAGCAGCGTAAAGAATAGTCGCACAGATACGCAGTATTTT. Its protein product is CASSVKNSRTDTQYF.

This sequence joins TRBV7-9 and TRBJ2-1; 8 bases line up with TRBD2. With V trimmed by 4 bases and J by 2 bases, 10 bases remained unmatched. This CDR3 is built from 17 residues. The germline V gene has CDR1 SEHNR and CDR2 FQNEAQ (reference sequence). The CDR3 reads CASSSPKRGPAYNEQFF. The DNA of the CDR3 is TGTGCCAGCAGCTCACCTAAGCGGGGGCCTGCCTACAATGAGCAGTTCTTC.